Sequencing of this T cell receptor (beta chain) was carried out in a study of T cells in Graves' hyperthyroidism and ophthalmopathy. Findings and limits, study-wide: The model predicted ophthalmopathy a median roughly six months before onset.

Patients counted as stable if ophthalmopathy did not develop within 18 months. Patients between 18 and 65 years old had hyperthyroidism, newly diagnosed and lasting under 2 months. TCR beta CDR3 sequences were amplified from RNA transcripts. Carried out on the TCR CDR3, a first-round RT-PCR used the HTBI primer set. TCRdb called the multiplex PCR reads again in MiXCR, with one record for every CDR3 protein. This table has around 420,000 distinct CDR3 sequences, around 16% appearing once. With respect to this clonotype: No antigen is known for it.

The CDR3 loop spans 16 amino acids. J lost 5 bases, V lost 5 bases, and 9 bases had no gene match. The germline V gene encodes CDR1 MNHEY and CDR2 SMNVEV (reference sequence). The rearrangement links TRBV27 to TRBJ2-7, with 13 positions matching TRBD2. The clonotype was recovered from a woman in her late teens or twenties with Graves' hyperthyroidism. The sequenced sample was blood. The CDR3 loop is CASSPQLAGGPNEQYF. CDR3 bases: TGTGCCAGCAGTCCCCAACTAGCGGGAGGGCCGAACGAGCAGTACTTC.